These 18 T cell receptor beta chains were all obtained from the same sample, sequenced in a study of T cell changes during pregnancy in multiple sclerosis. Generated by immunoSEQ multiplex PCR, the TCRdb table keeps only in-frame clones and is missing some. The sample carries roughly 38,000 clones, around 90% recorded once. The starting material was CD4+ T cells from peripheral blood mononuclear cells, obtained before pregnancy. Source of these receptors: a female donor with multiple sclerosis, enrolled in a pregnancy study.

The CDR3, as DNA: TGTGCCAGCAGTGTTATACAGTACACCGGGGAGCTGTTTTTT. Amino acid sequence: CASSVIQYTGELFF. V gene TRBV2 combines with J gene TRBJ2-2; D unresolved. The germline V and J ends were trimmed by 4 bases and 3 bases, with 9 bases remaining between them. The CDR3 is 14 amino acids. Germline-derived CDR1 and CDR2 are SNHLY and FYNNEI.

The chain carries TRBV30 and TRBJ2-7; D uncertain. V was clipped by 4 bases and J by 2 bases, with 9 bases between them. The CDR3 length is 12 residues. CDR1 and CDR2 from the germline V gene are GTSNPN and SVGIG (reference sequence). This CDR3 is CAWTGPTYEQYF. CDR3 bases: TGTGCCTGGACAGGTCCGACCTACGAGCAGTACTTC.

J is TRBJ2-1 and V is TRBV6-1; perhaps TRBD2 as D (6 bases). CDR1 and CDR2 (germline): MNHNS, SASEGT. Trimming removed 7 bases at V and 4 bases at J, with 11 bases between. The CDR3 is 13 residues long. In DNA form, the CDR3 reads TGTGCCAGCAACGTCGGGAGATACAATGAGCAGTTCTTC. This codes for CASNVGRYNEQFF.

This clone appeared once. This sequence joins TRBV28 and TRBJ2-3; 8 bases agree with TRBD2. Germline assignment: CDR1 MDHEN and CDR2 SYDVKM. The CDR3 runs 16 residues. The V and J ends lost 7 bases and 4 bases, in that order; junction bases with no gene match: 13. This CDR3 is CASTSSGTRGSDTQYF. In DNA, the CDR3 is TGTGCCAGCACATCTTCCGGGACTAGAGGGTCAGATACGCAGTATTTT.

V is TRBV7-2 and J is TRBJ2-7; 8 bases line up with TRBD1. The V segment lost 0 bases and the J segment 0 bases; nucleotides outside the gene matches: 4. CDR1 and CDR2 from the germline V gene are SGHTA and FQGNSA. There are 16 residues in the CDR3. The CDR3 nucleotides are TGTGCCAGCAGCTTAGCGGGACAGGTACCCTCCTACGAGCAGTACTTC. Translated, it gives CASSLAGQVPSYEQYF.

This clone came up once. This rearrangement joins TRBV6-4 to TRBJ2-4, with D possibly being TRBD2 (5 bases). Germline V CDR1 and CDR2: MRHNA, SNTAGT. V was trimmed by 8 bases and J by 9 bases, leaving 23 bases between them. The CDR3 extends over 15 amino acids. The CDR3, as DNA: TGTGCCAGCGCCGAAGATACTAGGAATAGTGGCATTCAGTACTTC. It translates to CASAEDTRNSGIQYF.

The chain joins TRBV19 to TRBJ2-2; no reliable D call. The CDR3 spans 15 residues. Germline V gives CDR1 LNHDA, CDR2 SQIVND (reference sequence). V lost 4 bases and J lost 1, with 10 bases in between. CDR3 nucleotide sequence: TGTGCCAGTAGTAGGTTGCCGGGGAACACCGGGGAGCTGTTTTTT. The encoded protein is CASSRLPGNTGELFF.

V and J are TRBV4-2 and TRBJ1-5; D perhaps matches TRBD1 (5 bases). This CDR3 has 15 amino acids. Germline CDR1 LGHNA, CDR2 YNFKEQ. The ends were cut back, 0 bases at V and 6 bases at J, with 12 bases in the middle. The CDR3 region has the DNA TGTGCCAGCAGCCAAGAGGAACAGGCTCGTCAGCCCCAGCATTTT. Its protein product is CASSQEEQARQPQHF.

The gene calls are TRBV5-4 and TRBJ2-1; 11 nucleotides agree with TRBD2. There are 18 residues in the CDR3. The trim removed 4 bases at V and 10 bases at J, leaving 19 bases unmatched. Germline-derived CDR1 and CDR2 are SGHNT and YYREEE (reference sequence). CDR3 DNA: TGTGCCAGCAGCACCGGACTAGCGGGCGTCCGCCGAAATATAGAGCAGTTCTTC. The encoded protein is CASSTGLAGVRRNIEQFF.

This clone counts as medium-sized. CDR3 loop: CASGRDSFNQPQHF. Written as DNA, the CDR3 is TGTGCTAGTGGTCGGGACAGCTTCAATCAGCCCCAGCATTTT. This chain joins TRBV12-5 and TRBJ1-5, with 7 positions matching TRBD1. Trimming cost V 5 bases and J 3 bases; bases outside gene matches: 4. The CDR3 contains 14 residues. Looked up from germline, CDR1 is LGHNT and CDR2 is FRNRAP.

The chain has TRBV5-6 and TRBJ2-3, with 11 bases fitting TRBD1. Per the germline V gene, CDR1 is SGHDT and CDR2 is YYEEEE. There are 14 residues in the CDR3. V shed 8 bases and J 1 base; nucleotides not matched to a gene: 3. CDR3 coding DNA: TGTGCCAGTGGGACAGGGGGACGCACAGATACGCAGTATTTT. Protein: CASGTGGRTDTQYF.

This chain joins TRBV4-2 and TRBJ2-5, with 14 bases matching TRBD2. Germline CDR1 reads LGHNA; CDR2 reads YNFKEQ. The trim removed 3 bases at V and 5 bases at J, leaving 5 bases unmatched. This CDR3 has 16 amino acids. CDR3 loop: CASSQGTSGSSETQYF. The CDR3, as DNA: TGTGCCAGCAGCCAGGGGACTAGCGGGAGTTCGGAGACCCAGTACTTC.

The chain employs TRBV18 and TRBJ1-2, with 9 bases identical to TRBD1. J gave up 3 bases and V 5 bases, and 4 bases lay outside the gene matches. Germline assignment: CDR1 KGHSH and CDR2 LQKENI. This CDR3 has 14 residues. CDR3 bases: TGTGCCAGCTCATGGGGACAGGGCTACTATGGCTACACCTTC. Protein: CASSWGQGYYGYTF.

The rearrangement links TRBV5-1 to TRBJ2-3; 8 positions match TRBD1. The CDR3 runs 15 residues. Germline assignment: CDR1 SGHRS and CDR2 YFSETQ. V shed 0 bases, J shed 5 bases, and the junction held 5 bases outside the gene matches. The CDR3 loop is CASSLGATGGDTQYF. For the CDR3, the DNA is TGCGCCAGCAGCTTGGGAGCTACAGGGGGAGATACGCAGTATTTT.

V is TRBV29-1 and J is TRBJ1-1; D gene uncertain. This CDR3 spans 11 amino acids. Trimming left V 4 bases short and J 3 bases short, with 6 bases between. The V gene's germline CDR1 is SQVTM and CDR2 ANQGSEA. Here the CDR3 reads CSVAVHTEAFF. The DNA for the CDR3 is TGCAGCGTTGCGGTCCACACTGAAGCTTTCTTT.

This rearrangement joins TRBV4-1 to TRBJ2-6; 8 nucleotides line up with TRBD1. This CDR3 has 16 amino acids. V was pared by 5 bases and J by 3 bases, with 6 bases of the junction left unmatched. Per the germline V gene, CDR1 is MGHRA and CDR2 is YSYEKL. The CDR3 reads CASSKGDRGGANVLTF. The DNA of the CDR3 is TGCGCCAGCAGCAAGGGCGACAGGGGTGGGGCCAACGTCCTGACTTTC.

The CDR3 reads CASSRDTGGVTEAFF. The CDR3 bases are TGCGCCAGCAGCCGTGACACAGGGGGCGTAACTGAAGCTTTCTTT. The chain combines TRBV5-1 with TRBJ1-1; 9 nucleotides align to TRBD1. Trimming removed 4 bases from V and 5 bases from J; junction bases left unmatched: 9. The CDR3 consists of 15 residues. Looked up from germline, CDR1 is SGHRS and CDR2 is YFSETQ.

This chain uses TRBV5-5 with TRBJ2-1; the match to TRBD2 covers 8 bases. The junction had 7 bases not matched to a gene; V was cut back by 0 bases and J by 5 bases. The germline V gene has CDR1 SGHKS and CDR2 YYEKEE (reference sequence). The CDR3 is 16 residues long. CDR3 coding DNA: TGTGCCAGCAGCTTGGCAAGCGGGAGTACCCACAATGAGCAGTTCTTC. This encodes CASSLASGSTHNEQFF.